This TCR beta chain is drawn from a study of spatial heterogeneity in lung cancer. The study's findings and limits: Counts of expanded intratumoral alpha and beta TCRs tracked tumor mutation counts.

One entry per CDR3 protein, called by TCRdb with MiXCR from the 5' RACE reads. Of about 10,000 distinct CDR3 sequences listed, 12% are singletons. The sample holds many counts of this clonotype. What it binds is not known. With the library built for alpha chains, this beta chain is off target and its frequency is not meaningful. The CDR3 consists of 13 residues. Germline CDR1 GTSNPN, CDR2 SVGIG (reference sequence). Trimming took off 0 bases at V and 5 bases at J, with 10 bases between the two ends. Specified time point: sample taken at primary tumor resection. There were some 70 donors, all of them untreated patients with early-stage non-small cell lung cancer. The sequenced material consisted of unsorted whole RNA from tumor, nontumor lung or frozen PBMC.

Here the sequenced sample was lung tumor tissue, taken at surgery. This receptor was taken from a male donor with early-stage non-small cell lung cancer. The V and J genes are TRBV30 and TRBJ1-2, with D uncertain. CDR3 protein: CAWSVSSPYGYTF. The CDR3 bases are TGTGCCTGGAGTGTATCGAGTCCATATGGCTACACCTTC.